This TCR beta chain originates from a study of T-cell reconstitution after alpha-beta-depleted transplantation in children. Points from the study as a whole: Where alpha-beta T cells came from about two months after transplant was reportedly several hundred expanded graft clones. Newly generated T cells supplied most T-cell counts and diversity one year post-transplant.

The TCRbeta library was prepared with unique molecular identifiers. TCRdb re-derived calls from the PCR reads in MiXCR, one entry per CDR3 protein. Here the sample spans approximately 1,000,000 distinct CDR3 sequences, roughly 29% being singletons. Germline V gene data show CDR1 as SGHRS and CDR2 as YFSETQ. The CDR3 loop spans 13 amino acids. Trimming removed 9 bases from V and 6 bases from J; junction bases left unmatched: 7. This clonotype was counted a few times. The antigen is unknown. The TCR originated in a boy under two years old who had a stem cell transplant for SCID, so the T cells may come from the graft donor. The gene calls are TRBV5-1 and TRBJ2-2; the match to TRBD1 covers 8 bases. Sample: PBMCs, mostly from graft donor cells, taken 360 days after TCRalphabeta/CD19-depleted stem cell transplant. CDR3 residues: CATRLDRAGELFF. DNA of the CDR3: TGCGCCACCAGGTTGGACAGGGCCGGGGAGCTGTTTTTT.